This entry is about one T cell receptor beta chain. The CDR3 is made up of 13 amino acids. The V end lost 6 bases, the J end lost 11 bases, and 19 bases lay between the germline ends. CDR1 and CDR2 from the germline V gene are SNHLY and FYNNEI. These data come from a study of blood T cell repertoires in COVID-19. Study overall: COVID-19 samples collected from the United States, Italy and Spain covered acute and convalescent phases.

Source study methods: It was from reference gene primer amplification that nucleated cell counts were estimated. The protocol was immunoSEQ multiplex PCR, while the TCRdb copy is restricted to in-frame clones and leaves out a portion. V and J calls and clone size come straight from that table; D and trimming were deduced from the DNA. In the table there are about 88,000 clones, 90% of which are singletons. Specimen: peripheral blood. This TCR was sampled from a man aged 55 to 69 with acute or convalescent COVID-19. The chain is built from TRBV2 and TRBJ1-1, with D perhaps matching TRBD1 (5 bases). CDR3 loop: CASSGRATEGAFF. CDR3 bases: TGTGCCAGCAGCGGCCGGGCGACGGAGGGGGCTTTCTTT.